The subject of this entry is one T cell receptor (beta chain). This sample was taken from a study of T cell changes during pregnancy in multiple sclerosis. Repertoires were generated with immunoSEQ multiplex PCR, while TCRdb's copy carries only in-frame clones and drops some. The sample lists fewer than 70,000 clones, 80% to 95% occurring once. The CDR3 sequence is 13 residues long. V shed 5 bases, J shed 3 bases, and the junction held 3 bases outside the gene matches. Germline lookup yields CDR1 LNHDA and CDR2 SQIVND (reference sequence). Specimen: peripheral blood, collected in the second trimester of pregnancy. The source of this sequence is a female donor with multiple sclerosis, enrolled in a pregnancy study. The chain recombines TRBV19 with TRBJ2-7; TRBD1 aligns across 8 bases. The CDR3 here is CASSPGGRYEQYF. DNA of the CDR3: TGTGCCAGTAGTCCAGGGGGCCGCTACGAGCAGTACTTC.